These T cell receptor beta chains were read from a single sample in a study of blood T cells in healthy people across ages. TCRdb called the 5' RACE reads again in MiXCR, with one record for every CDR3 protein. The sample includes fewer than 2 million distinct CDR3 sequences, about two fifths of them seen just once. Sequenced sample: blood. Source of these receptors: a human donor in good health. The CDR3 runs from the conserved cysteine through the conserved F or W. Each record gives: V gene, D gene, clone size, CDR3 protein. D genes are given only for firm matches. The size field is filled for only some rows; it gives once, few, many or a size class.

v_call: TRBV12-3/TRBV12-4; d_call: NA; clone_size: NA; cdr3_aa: CASSLVLLPYNEQFF
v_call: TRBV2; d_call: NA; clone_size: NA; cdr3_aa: CASMGVYADTQYF
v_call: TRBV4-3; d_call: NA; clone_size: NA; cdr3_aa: CASSQDRTENNSPLHF
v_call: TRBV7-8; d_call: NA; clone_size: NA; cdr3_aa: CASSLFHQGGPGETQYF
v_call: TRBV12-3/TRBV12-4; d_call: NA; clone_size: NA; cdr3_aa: CASSPNGDEQFF
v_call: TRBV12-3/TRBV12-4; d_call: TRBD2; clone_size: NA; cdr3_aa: CASSSGTSPPKQETQYF
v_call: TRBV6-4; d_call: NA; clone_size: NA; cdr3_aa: CASRPPGTEAFF
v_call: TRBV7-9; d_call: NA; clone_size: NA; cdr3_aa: CASSPPGVTNEKLFF
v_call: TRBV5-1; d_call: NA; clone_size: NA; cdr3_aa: CASSHASWSSYNEQFF
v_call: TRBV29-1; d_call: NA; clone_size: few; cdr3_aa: CSVEGENTDTQYF
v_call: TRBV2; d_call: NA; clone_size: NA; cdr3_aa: CASSENRNSPLHF
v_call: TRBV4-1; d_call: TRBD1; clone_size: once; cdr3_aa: CASSPPPWGQGNNEQFF
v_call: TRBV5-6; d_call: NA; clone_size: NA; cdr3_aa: CASSFISWPGNEQYF
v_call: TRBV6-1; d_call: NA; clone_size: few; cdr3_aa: CASSEGRGWYGYTF
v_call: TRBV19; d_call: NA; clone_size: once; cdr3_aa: CASSIEGLQYF
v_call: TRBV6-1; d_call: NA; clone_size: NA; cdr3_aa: CASSERVGGDYGYTF
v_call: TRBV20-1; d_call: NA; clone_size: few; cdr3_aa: CSARQGGSIQYF
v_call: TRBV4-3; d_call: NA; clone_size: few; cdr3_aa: CASSQDRGETNIQYF
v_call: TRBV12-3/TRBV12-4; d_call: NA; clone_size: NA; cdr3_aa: CASSSMNRVEDIQYF
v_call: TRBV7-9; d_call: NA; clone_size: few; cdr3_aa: CASSLDRPNGEQFF
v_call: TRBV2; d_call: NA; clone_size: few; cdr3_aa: CASRERTSHNEQFF
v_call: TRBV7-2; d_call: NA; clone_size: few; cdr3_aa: CASSLERSGPQYF
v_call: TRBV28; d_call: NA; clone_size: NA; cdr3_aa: CASRYPSGANVLTF
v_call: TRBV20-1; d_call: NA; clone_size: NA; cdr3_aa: CSATLFDSTEAFF
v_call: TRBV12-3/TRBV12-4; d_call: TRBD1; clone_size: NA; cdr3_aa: CASSRDRGHYGYTF
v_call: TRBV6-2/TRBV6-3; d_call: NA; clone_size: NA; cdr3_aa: CASKRDTENTEAFF